Below are 23 T cell receptor beta chains sequenced from a single sample in a study. Tregs were sorted as CD4+CD25+CD127-/low cells. TCRdb re-called the 5' RACE reads through MiXCR, storing one row per CDR3 protein. The sample holds approximately 9,000 distinct CDR3 sequences, approximately 31% seen once. The sequenced sample was Tregs sorted from blood. These receptors were obtained from a female donor with breast cancer.

This clonotype qualifies as medium-sized. The genes are TRBV20-1 and TRBJ2-1; 7 bases are a match to TRBD2. The germline CDR1 and CDR2 sequences are DFQATT and SNEGSKA (reference sequence). The CDR3 contains 13 residues. The CDR3 loop is CSRTGLTYNEQFF. Written as DNA, the CDR3 is TGCAGCCGGACGGGACTAACCTACAATGAGCAGTTCTTC.

J is TRBJ2-7 and V is TRBV11-1; 14 bases agree with TRBD2. V trimming: 5 bases; J trimming: 7 bases; junction bases outside the gene matches: 7. Germline assignment: CDR1 SGHAT and CDR2 FQDESV (reference sequence). This CDR3 region has 15 residues. The CDR3, as DNA: TGTGCCAGCAGCCCCGGACTAGCGGGAGGTAGGGAGCAGTACTTC. Its translation: CASSPGLAGGREQYF.

The gene calls are TRBV7-2 and TRBJ2-1; 11 bases are a match to TRBD2. Germline lookup yields CDR1 SGHTA and CDR2 FQGNSA. V was pared by 6 bases and J by 8 bases, with 6 bases of the junction left unmatched. The CDR3 sequence is 14 residues long. The chain's CDR3 is CASRTTSGRYEQFF. CDR3 coding DNA: TGTGCCAGCAGAACCACTAGCGGGAGATATGAGCAGTTCTTC.

This clonotype is judged medium-sized. The chain uses TRBV4-2 and TRBJ1-1; 8 nucleotides line up with TRBD1. The V gene's germline CDR1 is LGHNA and CDR2 YNFKEQ. After removal of 1 base from V and 4 bases from J, the junction contained 8 bases not matched to a gene. This CDR3 has 16 amino acids. The CDR3 reads CASSQANRGMGTEAFF. The CDR3 nucleotides are TGTGCCAGCAGCCAAGCCAACAGGGGGATGGGCACTGAAGCTTTCTTT.

Judged by abundance, this clonotype is medium-sized. The chain couples TRBV12-3 or TRBV12-4 to TRBJ2-3; a weak D match, TRBD2 (6 bases). V was trimmed by 5 bases and J by 2 bases, leaving 20 bases between them. The CDR3 runs 17 residues. The CDR3 reads CASSTGLSDFFTDTQYF. The DNA for the CDR3 is TGTGCCAGCAGTACGGGACTTTCCGACTTCTTCACAGATACGCAGTATTTT.

The chain employs TRBV7-6 and TRBJ2-1; D is undetermined. V lost 2 bases, J lost 9 bases, and 8 bases lay in between. Germline V lookup: CDR1 SGHVS, CDR2 FNYEAQ. This CDR3 is built from 12 residues. The CDR3 is CASSLLDGEQFF. CDR3 coding DNA: TGTGCCAGCAGCTTACTAGATGGTGAGCAGTTCTTC.

The chain couples TRBV19 to TRBJ2-7; tentatively, D is TRBD2 (6 bases). CDR3 size: 13 residues. Between the trimmed V and J ends, which lost 7 bases and 2 bases, there was a span of 12 bases. Germline V gene lookup returns CDR1 LNHDA and CDR2 SQIVND (reference sequence). CDR3 nucleotide sequence: TGTGCCAGTAAAGGGACGGGGGCCTACGAGCAGTACTTC. Its translation: CASKGTGAYEQYF.

This clonotype ranks as medium-sized (0.01 to 0.1%). This chain links TRBV2 with TRBJ1-2; TRBD1 agrees at 8 bases. Germline trimming cut 6 bases from V and 4 bases from J; bases unmatched to any gene: 7. Germline V gene lookup returns CDR1 SNHLY and CDR2 FYNNEI. This CDR3 spans 14 amino acids. The CDR3 coding sequence is TGTGCCAGCAGAGCCCCGACAGGGGTCTATGGCTACACCTTC. Encoded protein: CASRAPTGVYGYTF. The full variable domain, in which reference TRBV2 and TRBJ1-2 provide the parts outside the CDR3, is EPEVTQTPSHQVTQMGQEVILRCVPISNHLYFYWYRQILGQKVEFLVSFYNNEISEKSEIFDDQFSVERPDGSNFTLKIRSTKLEDSAMYFCASRAPTGVYGYTFGSGTRLTVV.

V usage is TRBV4-1 and J usage is TRBJ2-6, with TRBD1 as a possible D gene (6 bases). Germline V gene sequence: CDR1 MGHRA, CDR2 YSYEKL. Trimming took 4 bases from V and 6 from J, leaving 34 bases between them. The CDR3 has 22 amino acids. The CDR3 protein is CASSPWVPSGARQARAANVLTF. In nucleotides, the CDR3 is TGCGCCAGCAGCCCTTGGGTCCCCTCGGGTGCCAGACAGGCCAGGGCGGCCAACGTCCTGACTTTC.

The chain is built from TRBV5-4 and TRBJ2-3; 9 bases are shared with TRBD1. Germline loops: CDR1 SGHNT, CDR2 YYREEE (reference sequence). Trimming cost V 2 bases and J 0 bases; bases outside gene matches: 1. The CDR3 length is 15 residues. The CDR3 loop reads CASSLDRGSTDTQYF. Written as DNA, the CDR3 is TGTGCCAGCAGCTTAGACAGGGGGAGCACAGATACGCAGTATTTT.

As to this clonotype: The missing conserved phenylalanine or tryptophan at the end of this CDR3 makes a read error likely. This sequence joins TRBV4-2 and TRBJ2-2; 11 nucleotides line up with TRBD1. The V gene's germline CDR1 is LGHNA and CDR2 YNFKEQ. CDR3 length: 18 residues. V shed 4 bases, J shed 6 bases, and the junction held 13 bases outside the gene matches. The CDR3 protein is CASSPEGKGQGVAGELFL. CDR3 sequence (DNA): TGTGCCAGCAGCCCCGAGGGGAAGGGACAGGGGGTCGCCGGGGAGCTGTTTCTT.

This clonotype is categorized as medium-sized. The chain employs TRBV4-1 and TRBJ1-5, with D possibly being TRBD1 (5 bases). Germline V CDR1 and CDR2: MGHRA, YSYEKL. CDR3 length equals 14 residues. Trimming pared 6 bases from V and 1 base from J, leaving 10 bases between. The CDR3 DNA reads as TGCGCCAGCAGTACCGGGACGAGCAATCAGCCCCAGCATTTT. Protein: CASSTGTSNQPQHF.

This clonotype is medium-sized within its sample. CDR3 sequence: CASSLRVGAIGPAGYTF. CDR3 DNA sequence: TGTGCCAGCAGCTTGAGGGTCGGGGCAATAGGGCCGGCGGGCTACACCTTC. This chain links TRBV5-5 with TRBJ1-2; D possibly corresponds to TRBD1 (5 bases). The germline V gene has CDR1 SGHKS and CDR2 YYEKEE (reference sequence). The CDR3 runs to 17 residues. Between the trimmed V and J ends, which lost 1 base and 8 bases, there was a span of 24 bases.

This chain joins TRBV12-3 or TRBV12-4 and TRBJ1-5; D ambiguous. The CDR3 is 12 amino acids. V dropped 5 bases and J dropped 4 bases, with 6 bases sitting between them. The CDR3 loop is CASSGLNQPQHF. CDR3 nucleotides: TGTGCCAGCAGTGGTTTAAATCAGCCCCAGCATTTT.

This chain uses TRBV7-3 with TRBJ2-1; D might be TRBD1 (6 bases). Germline V CDR1 and CDR2: SGHTA, FQGTGA. Trimming pared 10 bases from V and 5 bases from J, leaving 15 bases between. This CDR3 has 13 residues. CDR3 amino acids: CATGAGVNNEQFF. The CDR3 DNA sequence: TGTGCCACCGGGGCAGGGGTGAACAATGAGCAGTTCTTC.

Judged by abundance, this clonotype is medium-sized. The chain combines TRBV29-1 with TRBJ2-3; tentative D call: TRBD2 (7 bases). Per the germline V gene, CDR1 is SQVTM and CDR2 is ANQGSEA. The CDR3 contains 14 residues. The V end was cut by 7 bases, the J end by 4 bases, with 18 bases between. The CDR3 DNA sequence: TGCAGCGCGTGGGGGGGCCCTAGTTCAGATACGCAGTATTTT. This encodes CSAWGGPSSDTQYF.

This clonotype was counted between two and nine times. The chain uses TRBV5-6 and TRBJ1-2, with a possible D match to TRBD1 (6 bases). The germline V gene encodes CDR1 SGHDT and CDR2 YYEEEE. This CDR3 is built from 17 residues. The V end lost 0 bases, the J end lost 7 bases, and 22 bases lay between the germline ends. The CDR3 here is CASSLGAGAAVRSGYTF. The CDR3 coding sequence is TGTGCCAGCAGCTTGGGGGCAGGGGCCGCGGTTAGATCTGGCTACACCTTC.

This chain connects TRBV6-1 to TRBJ1-6, with 7 nucleotides matching TRBD1. This CDR3 contains 16 residues. CDR1 and CDR2 from the germline V gene are MNHNS and SASEGT. V shed 4 bases and J 9 bases; nucleotides not matched to a gene: 12. The CDR3 reads CASSVAGQAGGSPLHF. DNA for the CDR3: TGTGCCAGCAGTGTAGCGGGCCAGGCAGGGGGTTCACCCCTCCACTTT.

Only a few counts were recorded for this clonotype. J is TRBJ2-5 and V is TRBV20-1, with D possibly matching TRBD2 (6 bases). The V gene's germline CDR1 is DFQATT and CDR2 SNEGSKA (reference sequence). The V end was cut by 3 bases, the J end by 5 bases, with 10 bases between. The CDR3 is 12 amino acids. This CDR3 reads CSASGSGETQYF. The DNA for the CDR3 is TGCAGTGCTAGCGGGAGCGGGGAGACCCAGTACTTC.

This clonotype was seen more than once but under ten times. The chain is built from TRBV14 and TRBJ1-3; D gene uncertain. Trimming took 1 base from V and 10 from J, leaving 5 bases between them. Germline V CDR1 and CDR2: SGHDN, FVKESK. The CDR3 runs to 11 residues. CDR3 bases: TGTGCCAGCAGCCAAGTACATACCATATATTTT. Translation: CASSQVHTIYF.

In this sample, this clonotype turned up a few times. This chain links TRBV20-1 with TRBJ2-7, with no clear D. This CDR3 is built from 12 residues. The germline CDR1 and CDR2 sequences are DFQATT and SNEGSKA (reference sequence). V lost 3 bases to trimming and J lost 0 bases, with 6 bases between them. The CDR3: CSASISSYEQYF. CDR3 coding DNA: TGCAGTGCTAGTATCAGCTCCTACGAGCAGTACTTC.

This clonotype is medium-sized in the sample. The rearrangement uses TRBV20-1 and TRBJ2-3, with a tentative D call TRBD2 (5 bases). Germline CDR1 DFQATT, CDR2 SNEGSKA (reference sequence). Trimming stripped 3 bases from V and 2 bases from J, with 18 bases between. The CDR3 has 16 residues. This chain's CDR3 is CSASFLTTDYTDTQYF. The CDR3 region has the DNA TGCAGTGCTAGTTTCCTTACTACCGACTACACAGATACGCAGTATTTT.

Judged by abundance, this clonotype is medium-sized (0.01 to 0.1%). The DNA of the CDR3 is TGTGCCAGCAGTGAATCGGCCCACCCTAGCGGGAGTTACGAGCAGTACGTC. As protein: CASSESAHPSGSYEQYV. The chain carries TRBV6-1 and TRBJ2-7; TRBD2 aligns across 10 bases. After removal of 2 bases from V and 4 bases from J, the junction contained 11 bases not matched to a gene. CDR1 MNHNS and CDR2 SASEGT come from the germline V gene. CDR3 length equals 17 residues.